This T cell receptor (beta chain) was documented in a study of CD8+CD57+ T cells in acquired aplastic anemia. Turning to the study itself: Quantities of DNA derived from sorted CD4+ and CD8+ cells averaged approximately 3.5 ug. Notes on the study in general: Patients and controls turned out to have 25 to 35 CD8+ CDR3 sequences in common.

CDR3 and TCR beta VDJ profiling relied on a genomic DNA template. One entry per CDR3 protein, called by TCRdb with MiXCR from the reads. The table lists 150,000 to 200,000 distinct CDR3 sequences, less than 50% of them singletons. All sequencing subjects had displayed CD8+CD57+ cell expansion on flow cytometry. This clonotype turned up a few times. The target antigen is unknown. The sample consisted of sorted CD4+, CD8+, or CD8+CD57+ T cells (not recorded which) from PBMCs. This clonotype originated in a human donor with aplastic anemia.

CDR3 amino acids: CATSTGQGNQETQYF. The CDR3 DNA follows: TGTGCCACCAGTACGGGACAGGGTAACCAAGAGACCCAGTACTTC. The genes are TRBV24-1 and TRBJ2-5; 9 nucleotides agree with TRBD1. V lost 6 bases, J lost 0 bases, and 4 bases stayed unmatched. CDR1 is KGHDR and CDR2 is SFDVKD in the germline V gene. The CDR3 extends over 15 amino acids.